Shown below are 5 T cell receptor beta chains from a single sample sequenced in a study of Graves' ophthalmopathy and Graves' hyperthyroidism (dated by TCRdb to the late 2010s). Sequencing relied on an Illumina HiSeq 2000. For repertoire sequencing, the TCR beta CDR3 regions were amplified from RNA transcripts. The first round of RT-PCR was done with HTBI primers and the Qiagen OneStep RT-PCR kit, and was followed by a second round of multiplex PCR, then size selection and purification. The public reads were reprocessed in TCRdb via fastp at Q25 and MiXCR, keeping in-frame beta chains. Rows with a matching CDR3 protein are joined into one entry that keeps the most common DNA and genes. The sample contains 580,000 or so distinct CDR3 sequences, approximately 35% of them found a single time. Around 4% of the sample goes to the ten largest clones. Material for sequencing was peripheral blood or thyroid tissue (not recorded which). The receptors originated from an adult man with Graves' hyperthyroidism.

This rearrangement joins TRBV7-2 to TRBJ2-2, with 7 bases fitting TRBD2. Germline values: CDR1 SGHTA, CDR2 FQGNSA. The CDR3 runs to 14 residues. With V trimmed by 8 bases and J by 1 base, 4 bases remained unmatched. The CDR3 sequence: CASGASGNTGELFF. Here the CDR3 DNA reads TGTGCCAGCGGGGCTAGCGGGAACACCGGGGAGCTGTTTTTT.

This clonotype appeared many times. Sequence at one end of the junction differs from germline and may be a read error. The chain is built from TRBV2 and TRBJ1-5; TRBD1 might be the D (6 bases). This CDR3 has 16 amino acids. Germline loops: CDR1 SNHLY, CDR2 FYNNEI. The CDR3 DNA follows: TGTGCCAGCAGTGAAGGTTCGGGGGCCTTCAATCGGCCCCAGCATTTT. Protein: CASSEGSGAFNRPQHF.

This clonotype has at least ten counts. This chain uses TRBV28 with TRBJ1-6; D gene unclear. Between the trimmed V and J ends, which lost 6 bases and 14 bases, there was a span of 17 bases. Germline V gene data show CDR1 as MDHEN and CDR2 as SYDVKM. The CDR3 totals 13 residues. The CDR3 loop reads CASRGNTMTSLHF. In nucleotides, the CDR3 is TGTGCCAGCAGGGGGAACACAATGACATCCCTCCACTTT.

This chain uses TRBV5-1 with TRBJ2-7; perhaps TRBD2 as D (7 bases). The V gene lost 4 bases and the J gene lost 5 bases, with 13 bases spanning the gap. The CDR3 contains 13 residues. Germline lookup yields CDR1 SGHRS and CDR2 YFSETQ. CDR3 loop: CASSVGGADEQYF. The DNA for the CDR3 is TGCGCCAGCAGCGTAGGGGGGGCCGACGAGCAGTACTTC.

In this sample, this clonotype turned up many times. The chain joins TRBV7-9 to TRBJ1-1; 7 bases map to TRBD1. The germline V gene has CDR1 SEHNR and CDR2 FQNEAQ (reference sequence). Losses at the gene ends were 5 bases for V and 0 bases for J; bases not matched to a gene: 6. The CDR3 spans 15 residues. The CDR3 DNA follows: TGTGCCAGCAGCCGCGGGGACAGATTGAACACTGAAGCTTTCTTT. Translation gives CASSRGDRLNTEAFF.